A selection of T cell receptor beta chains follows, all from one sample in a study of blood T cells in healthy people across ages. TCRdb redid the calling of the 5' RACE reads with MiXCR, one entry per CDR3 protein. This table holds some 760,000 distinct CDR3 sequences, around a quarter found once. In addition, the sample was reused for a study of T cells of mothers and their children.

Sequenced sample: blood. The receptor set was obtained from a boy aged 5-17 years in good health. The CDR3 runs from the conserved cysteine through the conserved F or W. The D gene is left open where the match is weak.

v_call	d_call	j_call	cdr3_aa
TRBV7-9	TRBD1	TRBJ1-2	CASSSYRGSNYGYTF
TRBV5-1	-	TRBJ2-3	CASTLTGGLSGTDTQYF
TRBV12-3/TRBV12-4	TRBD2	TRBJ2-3	CASSPAGTSPRTDTQYF
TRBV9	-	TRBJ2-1	CASSESGTYNEQFF
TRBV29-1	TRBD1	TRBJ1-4	CSVPGGGNEKLFF
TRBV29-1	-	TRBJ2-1	CSAPRGPHNEQFF
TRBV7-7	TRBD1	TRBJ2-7	CASSLAPGTGYEQYF
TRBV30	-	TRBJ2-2	CAWSGDTGELFF
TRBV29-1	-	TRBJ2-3	CSVDDTSTDTQYF
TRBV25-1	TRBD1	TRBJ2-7	CASSQGQGQYF
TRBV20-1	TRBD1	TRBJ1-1	CSAPGTGGEAFF
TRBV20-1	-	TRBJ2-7	CSASMFDSFSYEQYF
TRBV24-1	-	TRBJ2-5	CATSDPDGGAGETQYF
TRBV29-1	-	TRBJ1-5	CSARSGVDQPQHF
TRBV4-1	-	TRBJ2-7	CASSQDQPGSYEQYF
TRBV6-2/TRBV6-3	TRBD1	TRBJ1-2	CASASTGIPVLGYTF
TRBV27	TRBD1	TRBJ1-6	CASGPTGTGYNSPLHF
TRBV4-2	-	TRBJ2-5	CASTPRLGEETQYF
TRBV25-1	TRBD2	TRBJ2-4	CASSAGTSGLAKNIQYF
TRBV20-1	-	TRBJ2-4	CSARVARGVRAKNIQYF
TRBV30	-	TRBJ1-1	CAWSAGVGGYNTEAFF
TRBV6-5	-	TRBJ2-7	CASSYSNWGTYEHYF
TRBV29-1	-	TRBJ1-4	CSAFNDGEKLFF
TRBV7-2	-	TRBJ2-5	CASSLRGQEKETQYF
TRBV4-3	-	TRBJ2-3	CASSQDHLYAGPSTDTQYF
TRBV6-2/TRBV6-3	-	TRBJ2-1	CASSQSVEQFF